This record concerns one T cell receptor (beta chain) sequence. This clonotype was observed many times. Its specific antigen is unknown. Per-nucleotide qualities are absent, and no much larger clonotype sits a single base away. The data derive from a study of early T cells in non-severe SARS-CoV-2 infection (dated by TCRdb to about 2021). The study in broad terms: Bulk RNA from unsorted whole blood was used for TCR sequencing, so alpha and beta chains could not be paired. General study outcomes and caveats: VDJdb matching was skewed toward anti-spike CD8 responses and likely underestimated virus-specific expansions by missing private and CD4 specificities.

The germline V gene encodes CDR1 MNHEY and CDR2 SVGAGI. The CDR3 sequence holds 16 residues, the cysteine and phenylalanine included. Left in the record is the CDR3 DNA by itself, 48 bases read in frame from the first base. V lost 2 bases and J lost 3 bases, and the count of bases not matched to a germline gene is 7. Library preparation used 5' RACE. Sequencing instrument: NextSeq 500. In the TCR library protocol, unique molecular identifiers were attached to individual cDNA molecules to correct for PCR bias and sequencing error. Sequencing covered both TCR alpha and beta chains, and within each sample the abundances of alpha and beta sequences were tightly co-correlated. Per the authors' processing: Decombinator V4 was used to annotate the V gene, J gene and CDR3 of the TCR sequences. TCRs were defined as expanded if a significant change between any two time points was detected under a Poisson model with p below 0.0001. TCR abundances were normalised to the total number of TCRs sequenced per sample and were expressed as counts per million. TRAV1-2 paired with TRAJ12, TRAJ20 or TRAJ33 defined MAIT TCRs, while TRAV10 paired with TRAJ18 defined iNKT TCRs. VDJdb, accessed 1 November 2021, was searched for CMV, EBV and SARS-CoV-2 annotated TCRs, with TCRs annotated for multiple antigens excluded. The public reads were reprocessed in TCRdb via fastp at Q25 and MiXCR, keeping in-frame beta chains. Each CDR3 protein gets just one entry, which takes the most common genes and DNA from the rows behind it. The V and J calls were not made by the authors but by TCRdb's processing. The sample has tens of thousands of distinct CDR3 sequences on record, 10% to 15% of them singletons. The ten largest account for around 1.1% of the sample.

The study was a case-control design nested within a healthcare worker cohort in London, UK, with weekly nasopharyngeal swab PCR tests and blood sampling. Between 23 and 31 March 2020, the week of the UK lockdown, healthcare workers were enrolled and then followed up weekly for as long as 16 weeks. Material: whole blood. The chain couples TRBV6-5 to TRBJ2-7, with 10 bases matching TRBD2. The sequence was collected from an adult who was a healthcare worker with PCR-confirmed SARS-CoV-2 infection or an uninfected control (not recorded which). The DNA reads TGTGCCAGCAGTTACACATCTAGCGGGAGTGTCTACGAGCAGTACTTC. This sequence encodes CASSYTSSGSVYEQYF.